The 6 T cell receptor beta chains given below trace back to one sample, sequenced in a study of cytomegalovirus exposure and HLA in healthy donors. Only in-frame clones appear in the TCRdb table, and some are missing; sequencing was by immunoSEQ multiplex PCR. The data hold about 280,000 clones, with roughly 88% observed a single time. What was sequenced was PBMCs. Source of these receptors: a woman between 18 and 29 years old in good health and CMV-seronegative.

The genes are TRBV25-1 and TRBJ2-2; 8 bases map to TRBD1. After removal of 4 bases from V and 4 bases from J, the junction contained 2 bases not matched to a gene. This CDR3 spans 14 amino acids. Germline-derived CDR1 and CDR2 are MGHDK and SYGVNS. CDR3 region: CASSATGGTGELFF. CDR3 nucleotide sequence: TGTGCCAGCAGTGCCACAGGGGGCACCGGGGAGCTGTTTTTT.

The chain combines TRBV25-1 with TRBJ2-1; D unresolved. From germline, CDR1 is MGHDK and CDR2 SYGVNS. The CDR3 totals 15 residues. Trimming removed 4 bases from V and 6 bases from J, with 16 bases in between. CDR3 sequence: CASSVGTASINEQFF. CDR3 in DNA: TGTGCCAGCAGTGTGGGCACGGCCTCAATCAATGAGCAGTTCTTC.

The chain employs TRBV4-1 and TRBJ1-1; tentative D call: TRBD1 (5 bases). The CDR3 runs to 15 residues. Per the germline V gene, CDR1 is MGHRA and CDR2 is YSYEKL. Deletions cut 2 bases from V and 3 bases from J, with 13 bases between. The CDR3 here is CASSQRSGGDTEAFF. As DNA, the CDR3 is TGCGCCAGCAGCCAAAGGTCGGGGGGGGACACTGAAGCTTTCTTT.

This rearrangement joins TRBV6-1 to TRBJ1-4; 11 bases line up with TRBD1. This CDR3 comprises 19 residues. After removal of 3 bases from V and 6 bases from J, the junction contained 15 bases not matched to a gene. Germline V gives CDR1 MNHNS, CDR2 SASEGT. The CDR3 DNA follows: TGTGCCAGCAGTGAGCTACCGGGACAGGGGGTGCTAGTGTATGAAAAACTGTTTTTT. Translated: CASSELPGQGVLVYEKLFF.

V usage is TRBV18 and J usage is TRBJ1-2; TRBD1 matches at 9 bases. CDR3 length: 16 amino acids. V lost 3 bases to trimming and J lost 8 bases; unmatched junction nucleotides: 13. Germline CDR1 KGHSH, CDR2 LQKENI. The CDR3 coding sequence is TGTGCCAGCTCACCGATTGGGACAGGGAGCATCGGGGGCTACACCTTC. It specifies CASSPIGTGSIGGYTF. Full variable domain (rest looked up from reference TRBV18 and TRBJ1-2): NAGVMQNPRHLVRRRGQEARLRCSPMKGHSHVYWYRQLPEEGLKFMVYLQKENIIDESGMPKERFSAEFPKEGPSILRIQQVVRGDSAAYFCASSPIGTGSIGGYTFGSGTRLTVV.

The chain combines TRBV5-1 with TRBJ1-2; D is undetermined. Germline V gene data show CDR1 as SGHRS and CDR2 as YFSETQ. Trimming left V 2 bases short and J 3 bases short, with 11 bases between. The CDR3 has 14 residues. CDR3 protein: CASSLYSSDYGYTF. Written as DNA, the CDR3 is TGCGCCAGCAGCTTATATTCGAGTGACTATGGCTACACCTTC. The entire variable domain, with the rest obtained from reference TRBV5-1 and TRBJ1-2, is as follows: KAGVTQTPRYLIKTRGQQVTLSCSPISGHRSVSWYQQTPGQGLQFLFEYFSETQRNKGNFPGRFSGRQFSNSRSEMNVSTLELGDSALYLCASSLYSSDYGYTFGSGTRLTVV.